The entry below gives a single T cell receptor (beta chain) sequence along with its context. The sample is drawn from a study of shared clonotypes between healthy human individuals. Only in-frame clones appear in the TCRdb table, and some are missing; sequencing was by immunoSEQ multiplex PCR. The repertoire holds 100,000 to 120,000 clones, with around 66% as singletons. The donors were adults (healthy and HIV-negative) with no recent acute infections or vaccinations. With V trimmed by 1 base and J by 6 bases, 9 bases remained unmatched. This CDR3 contains 16 residues. Germline CDR1 and CDR2: SGHNT and YYREEE (reference sequence).

This chain uses TRBV5-4 with TRBJ2-1, with 8 bases aligning to TRBD2. The sequenced sample was memory CD8+ T cells sorted from blood. The subset here: CD45RO+ cells pooled with CCR7-negative TemRA cells. The receptor comes from a woman younger than 45 in good health. The CDR3 DNA is TGTGCCAGCAGCTTGAGGTCGGGAGGGCCCGTCAATGAGCAGTTCTTC. Translated, it gives CASSLRSGGPVNEQFF.